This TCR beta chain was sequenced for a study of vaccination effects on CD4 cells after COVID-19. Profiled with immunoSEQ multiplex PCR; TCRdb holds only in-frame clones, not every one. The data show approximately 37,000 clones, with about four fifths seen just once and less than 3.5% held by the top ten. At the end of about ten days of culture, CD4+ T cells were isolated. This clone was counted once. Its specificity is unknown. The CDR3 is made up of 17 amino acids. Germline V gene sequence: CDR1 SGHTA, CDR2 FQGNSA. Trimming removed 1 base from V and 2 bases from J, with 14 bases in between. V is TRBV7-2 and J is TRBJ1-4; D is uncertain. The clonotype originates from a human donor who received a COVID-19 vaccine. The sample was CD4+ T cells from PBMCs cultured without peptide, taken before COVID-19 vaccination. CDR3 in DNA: TGTGCCAGCAGCTTAGAAGGTTCCTCTGTCACTAATGAAAAACTGTTTTTT. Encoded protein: CASSLEGSSVTNEKLFF.